This TCR beta chain was sequenced during a study of blood T cells in healthy people across ages. On the study more broadly: For every two T cells, template switching captured about one barcoded beta molecule. General study results and limits: It was held that the diversity estimates obtained from one million T cells were underestimates. Donor CMV status, an unknown factor, possibly confounded changes in expanded clonotypes.

This clonotype was found a few times. No antigen is known for it. A second PCR of roughly 7 to 11 cycles used a sample-barcoded 5' primer and a J-beta primer mix. Using its own MiXCR run on the 5' RACE reads, TCRdb lists one record per CDR3 protein. The data contain around 780,000 distinct CDR3 sequences, roughly 50% of them seen just once; the ten biggest clones take up 20% to 30%. The material sequenced was blood. This clonotype was sampled from a man aged 35 to 55 in good health.

As DNA, the CDR3 is TGTGCCAGCCGGGTGGGAGGGCCTCTTGGCACGCAGTATTTT. It encodes CASRVGGPLGTQYF. V usage is TRBV27 and J usage is TRBJ2-3, with 7 bases fitting TRBD2. Germline V gene lookup returns CDR1 MNHEY and CDR2 SMNVEV (reference sequence). V dropped 8 bases and J dropped 9; count of bases not matched to a gene: 14. CDR3 length equals 14 residues.